The 31 T cell receptor beta chains given below trace back to one sample, sequenced in a study of T-cell reconstitution after alpha-beta-depleted transplantation in children (dated by TCRdb to between 2015 and 2016). The treatment or condition label on this specimen signifies: allogeneic hematopoietic cell transplantation with graft depleted of TCRalphabeta T cells and CD19 B cells. Receptor libraries were prepared by PCR. TCRdb records Illumina HiSeq 2500 as the sequencer. Molecular barcoding was employed in the preparation of TCR libraries, with unique molecular identifiers being used to normalize TCRbeta repertoire quantification. TCRdb cleaned the public reads at Q25 with fastp, built clones with MiXCR and kept in-frame beta chains. Under each unique CDR3 protein, matching rows form one entry showing the most common genes and DNA. This sample gives some 840,000 distinct CDR3 sequences in total; 15% to 20% of them show up just once. Roughly 4.8% of the sample is in the top ten clones.

The material sequenced was PBMCs, mostly from graft donor cells, taken 360 days after TCRalphabeta/CD19-depleted stem cell transplant. These receptors came from a male patient under 18 who had a stem cell transplant for acute lymphoblastic leukemia, so the T cells may come from the graft donor.

The CDR3 nucleotides are TGTGCCAGCACTCCCGGGCCGGGACAGACTTATAATGGCTACACCTTC. Amino acids: CASTPGPGQTYNGYTF. The chain is built from TRBV12-3 or TRBV12-4 and TRBJ1-2, with TRBD1 matching 7 bases. CDR3 size: 16 residues. Trimming took 7 bases from V and 6 from J; bases not matched to a gene: 17.

The CDR3 loop is CASSVLGGTSFGEQYF. As DNA, the CDR3 is TGTGCCAGCAGCGTATTAGGGGGGACATCCTTTGGGGAGCAGTACTTC. V and J are TRBV9 and TRBJ2-7; D is possibly TRBD1 or TRBD2 (6 bases each). The CDR3 is 16 amino acids. CDR1 is SGDLS and CDR2 is YYNGEE in the germline V gene. V was clipped by 1 base and J by 7 bases, with 21 bases between them.

This clonotype showed up just a few times. The V and J genes are TRBV7-9 and TRBJ1-2; 11 bases match TRBD1. Germline CDR1 and CDR2: SEHNR and FQNEAQ (reference sequence). The CDR3 has 15 residues. After removal of 4 bases from V and 8 bases from J, the junction contained 9 bases not matched to a gene. The CDR3 spells CASSYTGQGGEGYTF. CDR3 in DNA: TGTGCCAGCAGCTATACGGGACAGGGGGGCGAAGGCTACACCTTC.

The table lists this clonotype with a few counts. This sequence joins TRBV7-8 and TRBJ1-1; D remains unclear. CDR3 size: 14 residues. Germline CDR1 and CDR2: SGHVS and FQNEAQ. V lost 5 bases and J 1 base, leaving 11 bases between the germline ends. The CDR3: CASSPSTQNTEAFF. The CDR3 nucleotides read TGTGCCAGCAGCCCTTCGACCCAGAACACTGAAGCTTTCTTT.

This clonotype was observed at least ten times. The chain uses TRBV29-1 and TRBJ2-5; D is undetermined. V lost 6 bases and J lost 4, with 12 bases in between. Germline V gene data show CDR1 as SQVTM and CDR2 as ANQGSEA. The CDR3 consists of 12 residues. In DNA, the CDR3 is TGCAGCGTCCTTACATACGGAGAGACCCAGTACTTC. This translates into CSVLTYGETQYF.

The chain is built from TRBV12-3 or TRBV12-4 and TRBJ1-1; D might be TRBD1 (6 bases). Between the trimmed V and J ends, which lost 7 bases and 5 bases, there was a span of 8 bases. This CDR3 has 11 residues. CDR3 in amino acids: CASTGQTEAFF. The CDR3 bases are TGTGCCAGCACGGGACAAACTGAAGCTTTCTTT.

In this sample, this clonotype turned up a few times. V gene TRBV7-9 combines with J gene TRBJ2-1, with TRBD2 matching 7 bases. The CDR3 is made up of 16 amino acids. The junction had 7 bases not matched to a gene; V was cut back by 1 base and J by 4 bases. The germline V gene has CDR1 SEHNR and CDR2 FQNEAQ (reference sequence). The CDR3 bases are TGTGCCAGCAGCTTAGTTGCGGGAGAGAAATACAATGAGCAGTTCTTC. Translated: CASSLVAGEKYNEQFF.

This clonotype has ten or more counts. J is TRBJ2-7 and V is TRBV5-6; the D is unclear. Germline V lookup: CDR1 SGHDT, CDR2 YYEEEE. V shed 0 bases and J shed 7 bases, with 11 bases lying between them. CDR3 length: 13 amino acids. The CDR3 region is CASSLEIVGEQYF. In DNA, the CDR3 is TGTGCCAGCAGCTTGGAAATTGTAGGAGAGCAGTACTTC.

This chain connects TRBV20-1 to TRBJ1-4; the D gene is possibly TRBD1 (5 bases). The germline gives CDR1 DFQATT, CDR2 SNEGSKA (reference sequence). This CDR3 contains 17 residues. Trimming took off 6 bases at V and 0 bases at J, with 20 bases between the two ends. CDR3 bases: TGCAGTGCCGCCGACTCGGGAAAAGGGGCAACTAATGAAAAACTGTTTTTT. This translates into CSAADSGKGATNEKLFF.

Only a few counts were recorded for this clonotype. The V and J genes are TRBV5-1 and TRBJ1-3; possible D gene TRBD1, 5 bases. Trimming cost V 5 bases and J 0 bases, with 12 bases left between them. The germline gives CDR1 SGHRS, CDR2 YFSETQ. CDR3 length equals 15 residues. CDR3 protein: CASSEGRTSGNTIYF. In DNA, the CDR3 is TGCGCCAGCAGTGAGGGACGGACCTCTGGAAACACCATATATTTT.

This clonotype was found a few times. This rearrangement joins TRBV20-1 to TRBJ2-3, with 8 bases matching TRBD2. CDR1 DFQATT and CDR2 SNEGSKA come from the germline V gene (reference sequence). This CDR3 region has 14 residues. The V gene end was trimmed by 3 bases and the J gene end by 4 bases; junction bases not matched to a gene: 6. CDR3 bases: TGCAGTGCTAGGTCCGGGACTAGTCCAGATACGCAGTATTTT. This sequence encodes CSARSGTSPDTQYF.

This clonotype was counted between two and nine times. This sequence joins TRBV12-3 or TRBV12-4 and TRBJ1-2; D is unclear. CDR3 length: 11 amino acids. V dropped 5 bases and J dropped 8 bases, with 9 bases sitting between them. The CDR3 sequence is CASSNSVGYTF. The CDR3 coding sequence is TGTGCCAGCAGTAATAGCGTGGGCTACACCTTC.

The chain is built from TRBV27 and TRBJ2-1; D unresolved. This CDR3 region has 13 residues. V gave up 1 base and J gave up 4 bases, with 5 bases separating them. CDR1 and CDR2 (germline): MNHEY, SMNVEV (reference sequence). CDR3 loop: CASSLLLYNEQFF. CDR3 bases: TGTGCCAGCAGTTTATTGCTTTACAATGAGCAGTTCTTC.

This clonotype occurred a few times. This sequence joins TRBV5-6 and TRBJ2-3; 8 positions agree with TRBD2. The CDR3 consists of 17 residues. Trimming removed 4 bases from V and 2 bases from J; junction bases left unmatched: 12. Per the germline V gene, CDR1 is SGHDT and CDR2 is YYEEEE. Here the CDR3 DNA reads TGTGCCAGCAGCCTACCCACTACTAGCGGATTCACAGATACGCAGTATTTT. Residues: CASSLPTTSGFTDTQYF.

The genes are TRBV10-3 and TRBJ1-1; D not resolved. Germline V gene data show CDR1 as ENHRY and CDR2 as SYGVKD. The V end lost 2 bases, the J end lost 9 bases, and 10 bases lay between the germline ends. This CDR3 is 12 amino acids long. As DNA, the CDR3 is TGTGCCATCAGTGAGCCGACACTTAAAGCTTTCTTT. As protein: CAISEPTLKAFF.

This clonotype was counted once. This chain joins TRBV5-4 and TRBJ1-3; TRBD1 matches at 8 bases. The CDR3 is 15 residues long. J lost 2 bases, V lost 4 bases, and 5 bases had no gene match. CDR1 and CDR2 from the germline V gene are SGHNT and YYREEE (reference sequence). The CDR3 DNA sequence: TGTGCCAGCAGCGCGGACAGGGCTCCTGGAAACACCATATATTTT. Encoded protein: CASSADRAPGNTIYF.

This clonotype was recorded at least ten times. CDR3 protein: CAISEPGLAGGQDTQYF. In DNA, the CDR3 is TGTGCCATCAGTGAGCCGGGACTAGCGGGAGGACAAGATACGCAGTATTTT. The rearrangement links TRBV10-3 to TRBJ2-3; TRBD2 agrees at 15 bases. V shed 2 bases and J 5 bases; nucleotides not matched to a gene: 5. The CDR3 runs 17 residues. CDR1 and CDR2 from the germline V gene are ENHRY and SYGVKD.

V and J are TRBV5-1 and TRBJ1-5, with 10 nucleotides matching TRBD1. The CDR3 extends over 16 amino acids. CDR1 is SGHRS, CDR2 YFSETQ, per germline. The V and J ends lost 4 bases and 3 bases, in that order; junction bases with no gene match: 7. CDR3 sequence (DNA): TGCGCCAGCAGCCCAGGGACAGGGGCACCCAATCAGCCCCAGCATTTT. This codes for CASSPGTGAPNQPQHF.

The chain carries TRBV6-1 and TRBJ2-7; D is possibly TRBD1 or TRBD2 (6 bases each). The CDR3 covers 14 residues. Per germline, CDR1 MNHNS and CDR2 SASEGT. V lost 10 bases and J lost 0, with 16 bases in between. The CDR3 nucleotides read TGTGCCACCACGCGGGGACACGGCTCCTACGAGCAGTACTTC. Translating it yields CATTRGHGSYEQYF.

The sample holds many counts of this clonotype. The chain has TRBV12-3 or TRBV12-4 and TRBJ2-5; D is ambiguous. V lost 2 bases to trimming and J lost 2 bases, with 9 bases between them. The CDR3 is 14 residues long. The CDR3 region is CASSLQPSQETQYF. The CDR3, as DNA: TGTGCCAGCAGTTTACAGCCCAGTCAAGAGACCCAGTACTTC.

This clonotype was picked up a small number of times. This chain uses TRBV5-6 with TRBJ1-1; a possible D gene is TRBD1 (6 bases). Germline CDR1 and CDR2: SGHDT and YYEEEE. V was cut by 0 bases and J by 5 bases, with 11 bases left in between. The CDR3 is 14 amino acids. CDR3 in DNA: TGTGCCAGCAGCTTGGAACCCAGGGGTACTGAAGCTTTCTTT. Protein product: CASSLEPRGTEAFF.

The J gene is TRBJ1-5, the V gene TRBV5-1; 8 bases agree with TRBD1. J was trimmed by 4 bases and V by 3 bases; bases with no gene match: 6. The CDR3 contains 15 residues. Germline V gene data show CDR1 as SGHRS and CDR2 as YFSETQ. CDR3 nucleotides: TGCGCCAGCAGCTGGACGACAGGGGAGAATCAGCCCCAGCATTTT. Protein: CASSWTTGENQPQHF.

The rearrangement links TRBV13 to TRBJ2-2; D perhaps matches TRBD2 (5 bases). This CDR3 is built from 15 residues. Looked up from germline, CDR1 is PRHDT and CDR2 is FYEKMQ (reference sequence). V dropped 1 base and J dropped 3 bases, with 9 bases sitting between them. CDR3 sequence reads: CASSLEGVHTGELFF. As DNA, the CDR3 is TGTGCCAGCAGCTTAGAGGGAGTCCACACCGGGGAGCTGTTTTTT.

V and J are TRBV4-1 and TRBJ1-2; 10 nucleotides align to TRBD1. V was clipped by 3 bases and J by 4 bases; unmatched bases: 11. This CDR3 contains 17 residues. Germline V gene lookup returns CDR1 MGHRA and CDR2 YSYEKL. DNA for the CDR3: TGCGCCAGCAGCCAGATGGACAGGGGGGCTGACAGCTATGGCTACACCTTC. Translation: CASSQMDRGADSYGYTF.

Ten or more counts support this clonotype. The chain couples TRBV20-1 to TRBJ2-7; no definite D call. The germline V and J ends were trimmed by 1 base and 3 bases, with 1 base remaining between them. CDR1 is DFQATT and CDR2 is SNEGSKA in the germline V gene (reference sequence). The CDR3 is made up of 10 amino acids. CDR3 sequence reads: CSARVYEQYF. CDR3 nucleotides: TGCAGTGCTAGAGTCTACGAGCAGTACTTC.

This clonotype was seen many times. The chain joins TRBV29-1 to TRBJ1-3; maybe TRBD1 (6 bases). This CDR3 is built from 14 residues. V was clipped by 5 bases and J by 1 base, with 12 bases between them. Germline values: CDR1 SQVTM, CDR2 ANQGSEA. CDR3 in DNA: TGCAGCGTTTACAGGGATGGATCTGGAAACACCATATATTTT. Translating it yields CSVYRDGSGNTIYF.

This clonotype was seen more than once but under ten times. The J gene is TRBJ1-4, the V gene TRBV9; D gene ambiguous. The ends were cut back, 2 bases at V and 6 bases at J, with 8 bases in the middle. Per the germline V gene, CDR1 is SGDLS and CDR2 is YYNGEE. The CDR3 has 13 residues. The CDR3 DNA follows: TGTGCCAGCAGCGTGGATCAGCATGAAAAACTGTTTTTT. Translated, it gives CASSVDQHEKLFF.

This clonotype was seen repeatedly, ten times or more. The chain is built from TRBV11-2 and TRBJ2-7, with 7 bases identical to TRBD1. CDR1 SGHAT and CDR2 FQNNGV come from the germline V gene. J was trimmed by 1 base and V by 5 bases; bases with no gene match: 11. The CDR3 runs 16 residues. This CDR3 reads CASSPHRGRVSYEQYF. The CDR3 DNA is TGTGCCAGCAGCCCTCACAGGGGACGGGTTTCCTACGAGCAGTACTTC.

The V and J genes are TRBV3-1 and TRBJ1-2; the D is unclear. The V end lost 1 base, the J end lost 14 bases, and 8 bases lay between the germline ends. CDR3 length equals 10 residues. CDR1 and CDR2 (germline): LGHDT, YNNKEL (reference sequence). The CDR3 DNA reads TGTGCCAGCAGCCAAGGAACGAAAACCTTC. Translating gives CASSQGTKTF.

A few counts support this clonotype. The rearrangement links TRBV29-1 to TRBJ2-1; a possible D gene is TRBD1 (5 bases). The length of the CDR3 is 11 residues. The V end was cut by 6 bases, the J end by 6 bases, with 9 bases between. Germline V gives CDR1 SQVTM, CDR2 ANQGSEA. CDR3 loop: CSVVQGNEQFF. CDR3 in DNA: TGCAGCGTGGTTCAGGGCAATGAGCAGTTCTTC.

This clonotype was seen a handful of times. J is TRBJ2-3 and V is TRBV11-3, with 13 bases matching TRBD2. The CDR3 consists of 17 residues. With 5 bases clipped from V and 2 bases from J, the junction kept 7 bases outside the gene matches. Germline CDR1 reads SGHNT; CDR2 reads YENEEA. CDR3 in amino acids: CASSLRTSGGTTDTQYF. The CDR3 DNA reads TGTGCCAGCAGCCTACGGACTAGCGGGGGTACCACAGATACGCAGTATTTT.